Listed below are T cell receptor beta chains from one sample, sequenced in a study of shared clonotypes between healthy human individuals. Clones were read by immunoSEQ multiplex PCR, and TCRdb kept only the in-frame ones, dropping some. The table has about 2 million clones, about 95% seen once; the top ten hold 0.9% to 1.5%. Input material: naive CD8+ T cells sorted from blood. Receptors were obtained from a man younger than 30 in good health. Each CDR3 is given with its conserved first and last residue. A D gene is named only where the DNA matches it firmly. Some rows have no size entry. The others give once, few or many, or a class for an expanded clone.

v_gene	d_gene	j_gene	abundance	CDR3aa	CDR3nt
TRBV27	NA	TRBJ1-5	NA	CASSLLAGSNQPQHF	TGTGCCAGCAGTTTGTTGGCAGGGAGCAATCAGCCCCAGCATTTT
TRBV27	TRBD1	TRBJ1-5	NA	CASSSGTVNQPQHF	TGTGCCAGCAGTTCCGGGACAGTCAATCAGCCCCAGCATTTT
TRBV9	TRBD1	TRBJ1-2	NA	CASSVYPSSGGDGYTF	TGTGCCAGCAGCGTATATCCCTCATCAGGGGGGGATGGCTACACCTTC
TRBV7-9	NA	TRBJ1-6	once	CASSWGIGKDSPLHF	TGTGCCAGCAGCTGGGGGATTGGGAAGGATTCACCCCTCCACTTT
TRBV5-1	NA	TRBJ2-2	once	CASSLWGGDTGELFF	TGCGCCAGCAGCTTGTGGGGCGGGGACACCGGGGAGCTGTTTTTT
TRBV10-2	NA	TRBJ2-1	NA	CASRGQPWEQFF	TGCGCCAGCAGGGGTCAACCCTGGGAGCAGTTCTTC
TRBV19	NA	TRBJ1-1	few	CASSMYREEAFF	TGTGCCAGTAGTATGTACAGGGAGGAAGCTTTCTTT
TRBV4-3	TRBD2	TRBJ2-1	NA	CASSRTGGTYNEQFF	TGCGCCAGCAGCCGGACCGGGGGGACCTACAATGAGCAGTTCTTC
TRBV28	TRBD1	TRBJ2-7	NA	CASSSGQGSHEQYF	TGTGCCAGCAGTTCTGGACAGGGCTCGCACGAGCAGTACTTC
TRBV11-2	TRBD1	TRBJ1-2	NA	CASSSPGQVLGYTF	TGTGCCAGCAGCTCACCGGGACAGGTATTAGGCTACACCTTC
TRBV12-5	TRBD1	TRBJ2-1	NA	CASGSTGTIPYNEQFF	TGTGCTAGTGGTTCGACAGGGACAATACCTTACAATGAGCAGTTCTTC
TRBV30	NA	TRBJ2-7	once	CAWKSDKTYEQYF	TGTGCCTGGAAATCGGACAAGACCTACGAGCAGTACTTC
TRBV6-5	TRBD2	TRBJ2-3	NA	CASSYSGGGDSDTQYF	TGTGCCAGCAGTTACTCGGGCGGGGGAGATTCAGATACGCAGTATTTT
TRBV13	TRBD1	TRBJ1-2	NA	CASSLGQVYQGDTF	TGTGCCAGCAGCCTAGGACAGGTGTATCAAGGTGACACCTTC
TRBV2	NA	TRBJ2-2	NA	CASLAEGSWGTGELFF	TGTGCCAGCCTCGCGGAGGGGTCATGGGGCACCGGGGAGCTGTTTTTT
TRBV27	TRBD2	TRBJ2-7	NA	CASSPLTSVSYEQYF	TGTGCCAGCAGTCCGTTGACTAGCGTCTCCTACGAGCAGTACTTC
TRBV4-1	TRBD2	TRBJ2-7	NA	CASSQDRVQGLVYEQYF	TGCGCCAGCAGCCAAGATCGGGTGCAGGGACTAGTCTACGAGCAGTACTTC
TRBV27	TRBD2	TRBJ2-7	NA	CASSFSGGTVTYEQYF	TGTGCCAGCAGTTTTTCCGGGGGGACCGTGACCTACGAGCAGTACTTC
TRBV6-5	NA	TRBJ2-1	NA	CASSYPLGEQFF	TGTGCCAGCAGTTACCCCCTGGGTGAGCAGTTCTTC
TRBV5-1	NA	TRBJ2-3	NA	CASSPLSIDTQYF	TGCGCCAGCAGCCCCCTTTCCATAGATACGCAGTATTTT
TRBV11-2	NA	TRBJ1-2	NA	CASSDSRGGYTF	TGTGCCAGCAGCGACTCCAGGGGTGGCTACACCTTC
TRBV27	TRBD1	TRBJ1-2	NA	CASRIAGGAYYGYTF	TGTGCCAGCAGAATCGCAGGGGGCGCCTACTATGGCTACACCTTC
TRBV28	NA	TRBJ1-1	NA	CASSENTEAFF	TGTGCCAGCAGTGAGAACACTGAAGCTTTCTTT
TRBV29-1	TRBD1	TRBJ1-1	NA	CSVGGVTGLNTEAFF	TGCAGCGTTGGGGGGGTGACAGGGCTAAACACTGAAGCTTTCTTT
TRBV5-1	TRBD1	TRBJ2-1	NA	CASSLARGPYNEQFF	TGCGCCAGCAGCTTGGCCAGGGGGCCTTACAATGAGCAGTTCTTC
TRBV5-1	NA	TRBJ2-1	NA	CASSEEGPYNEQFF	TGCGCCAGCAGCGAGGAGGGCCCCTACAATGAGCAGTTCTTC
TRBV2	NA	TRBJ1-1	NA	CASRSMANTEAFF	TGTGCCAGCAGGAGCATGGCCAACACTGAAGCTTTCTTT
TRBV13	NA	TRBJ1-5	NA	CASSLGVQQPQHF	TGTGCCAGCAGCTTAGGGGTACAGCAGCCCCAGCATTTT
TRBV5-6	NA	TRBJ1-1	NA	CASSIASNTEAFF	TGTGCCAGCAGCATCGCATCGAACACTGAAGCTTTCTTT
TRBV10-1	NA	TRBJ2-5	NA	CASSESLSVKETQYF	TGCGCCAGCAGTGAGTCCCTGAGCGTAAAAGAGACCCAGTACTTC
TRBV7-2	TRBD2	TRBJ2-3	NA	CASSLVTSGISDTQYF	TGTGCCAGCAGCTTAGTGACTAGCGGGATTTCAGATACGCAGTATTTT
TRBV5-4	NA	TRBJ2-5	NA	CASSFHGAIQETQYF	TGTGCCAGCAGCTTTCACGGGGCTATTCAAGAGACCCAGTACTTC
TRBV5-1	NA	TRBJ1-1	NA	CASSLEWGRGNTEAFF	TGCGCCAGCAGCTTGGAATGGGGCCGGGGGAACACTGAAGCTTTCTTT
TRBV27	NA	TRBJ2-1	NA	CASSTTGTHYEQFF	TGTGCCAGCAGCACGACCGGTACGCATTATGAGCAGTTCTTC
TRBV4-1	NA	TRBJ2-7	NA	CASSQDWGGEPYEQYF	TGCGCCAGCAGCCAAGATTGGGGCGGGGAGCCCTACGAGCAGTACTTC
TRBV28	NA	TRBJ2-3	NA	CASSLLSRADTQYF	TGTGCCAGCAGTTTATTGTCCAGAGCAGATACGCAGTATTTT
TRBV7-8	NA	TRBJ1-1	NA	CASSLAARGGGAFF	TGTGCCAGCAGCTTAGCAGCGCGGGGAGGGGGAGCTTTCTTT
TRBV6-5	TRBD1	TRBJ1-2	NA	CASRPTGGNYGYTF	TGTGCCAGCAGGCCGACAGGGGGGAACTATGGCTACACCTTC